This TCR beta chain was documented in a study of control samples from healthy donors and cancer patients. Assay used: immunoSEQ multiplex PCR; TCRdb lists only in-frame clones, some missing. This table holds 400,000 to 500,000 clones, around nine tenths found once. V was pared by 5 bases and J by 2 bases, with 7 bases between. Germline CDR1 reads MNHEY; CDR2 reads SMNVEV (reference sequence). The CDR3 contains 12 residues. This receptor was identified in a man aged 35 to 55 with head and neck cancer. This sequence joins TRBV27 and TRBJ2-7, with D uncertain. Sequencing was done on a sample of PBMCs. The CDR3 DNA sequence: TGTGCCAGCAGTACTTACCCCTACGAGCAGTACTTC. The encoded protein is CASSTYPYEQYF.